This entry describes one T cell receptor (beta chain). A CD45RA+ naive subset and a CD45RA-negative memory subset were split from CD4+ cells. The data were obtained in a study of shared clonotypes between healthy human individuals. On the study more broadly: Each donor's CD4 naive and CD4 memory cells filled three plates apiece, CD8 naive two, and CD8 memory one.

This table comes from immunoSEQ multiplex PCR, and its TCRdb copy is limited to in-frame clones, with some not included. The sample holds approximately 1,000,000 clones, about four fifths seen once. The sequence was obtained from a young man in good health. Some clones in this sample may be carry-over from other donors' samples. The sequencing input was memory CD4+ T cells from PBMCs. Subset specified: CD45RA-negative fraction.

The CDR3 reads CASSPNRGPVNTEAFF. CDR3 bases: TGTGCCAGCAGCCCTAACAGGGGGCCGGTGAACACTGAAGCTTTCTTT. The chain couples TRBV7-9 to TRBJ1-1; 9 bases align to TRBD1. Germline loops: CDR1 SEHNR, CDR2 FQNEAQ (reference sequence). This CDR3 has 16 amino acids. Trimming at V came to 5 bases and at J to 0 bases, leaving 7 bases not matched to a gene.